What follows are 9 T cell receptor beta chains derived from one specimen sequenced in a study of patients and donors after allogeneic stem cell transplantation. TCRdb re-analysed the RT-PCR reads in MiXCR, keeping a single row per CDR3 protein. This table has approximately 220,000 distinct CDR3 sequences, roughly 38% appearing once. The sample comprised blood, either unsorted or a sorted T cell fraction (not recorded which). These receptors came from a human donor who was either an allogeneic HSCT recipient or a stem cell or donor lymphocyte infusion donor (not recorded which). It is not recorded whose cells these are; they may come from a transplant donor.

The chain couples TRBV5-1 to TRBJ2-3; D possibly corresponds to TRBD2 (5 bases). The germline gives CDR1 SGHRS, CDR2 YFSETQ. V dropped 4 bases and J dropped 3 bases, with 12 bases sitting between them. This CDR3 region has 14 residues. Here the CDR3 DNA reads TGCGCCAGCAGCGATACCCGGGGTACAGATACGCAGTATTTT. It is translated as CASSDTRGTDTQYF.

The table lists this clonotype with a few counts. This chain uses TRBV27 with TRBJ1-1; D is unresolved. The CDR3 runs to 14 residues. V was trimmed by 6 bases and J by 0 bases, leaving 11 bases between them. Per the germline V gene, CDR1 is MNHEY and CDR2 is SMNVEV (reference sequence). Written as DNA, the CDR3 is TGTGCCAGCAGCCGCTCGAGGCTGAACACTGAAGCTTTCTTT. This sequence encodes CASSRSRLNTEAFF.

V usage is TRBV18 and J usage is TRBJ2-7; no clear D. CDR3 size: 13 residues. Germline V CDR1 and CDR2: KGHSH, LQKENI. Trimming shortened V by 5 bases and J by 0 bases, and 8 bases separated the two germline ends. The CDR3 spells CASSDWDSYEQYF. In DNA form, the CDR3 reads TGTGCCAGCTCAGACTGGGACTCCTACGAGCAGTACTTC.

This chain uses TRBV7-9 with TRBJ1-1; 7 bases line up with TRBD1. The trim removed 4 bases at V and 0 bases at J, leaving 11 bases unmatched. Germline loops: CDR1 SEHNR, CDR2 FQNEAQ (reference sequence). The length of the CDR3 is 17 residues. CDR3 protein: CASSSPGRDSMNTEAFF. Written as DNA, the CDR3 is TGTGCCAGCAGCTCACCAGGTCGGGACAGCATGAACACTGAAGCTTTCTTT.

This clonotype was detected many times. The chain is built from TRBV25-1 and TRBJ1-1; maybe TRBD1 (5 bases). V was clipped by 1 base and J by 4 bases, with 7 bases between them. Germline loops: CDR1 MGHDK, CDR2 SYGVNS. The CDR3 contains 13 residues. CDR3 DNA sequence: TGTGCCAGCAGTGAATCGGGGCTCACTGAAGCTTTCTTT. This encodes CASSESGLTEAFF.

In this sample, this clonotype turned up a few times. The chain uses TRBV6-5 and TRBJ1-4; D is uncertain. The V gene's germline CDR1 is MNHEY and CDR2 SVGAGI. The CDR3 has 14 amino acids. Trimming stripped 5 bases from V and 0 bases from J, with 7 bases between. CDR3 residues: CASSRGTTNEKLFF. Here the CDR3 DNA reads TGTGCCAGCAGTCGCGGGACAACTAATGAAAAACTGTTTTTT.

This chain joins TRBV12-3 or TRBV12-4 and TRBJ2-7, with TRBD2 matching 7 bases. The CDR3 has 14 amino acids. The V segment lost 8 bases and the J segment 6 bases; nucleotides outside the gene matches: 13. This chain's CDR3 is CASSQRGGYSEQYF. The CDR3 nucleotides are TGTGCCAGCTCCCAGCGGGGAGGGTACTCCGAGCAGTACTTC.

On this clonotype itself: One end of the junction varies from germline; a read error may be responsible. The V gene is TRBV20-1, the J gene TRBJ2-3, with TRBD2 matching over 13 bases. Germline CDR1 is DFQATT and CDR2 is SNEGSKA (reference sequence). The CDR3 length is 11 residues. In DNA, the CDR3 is TGCAGTGCCAGGACTAGCGGGGGACGGGATTTT. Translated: CSARTSGGRDF.

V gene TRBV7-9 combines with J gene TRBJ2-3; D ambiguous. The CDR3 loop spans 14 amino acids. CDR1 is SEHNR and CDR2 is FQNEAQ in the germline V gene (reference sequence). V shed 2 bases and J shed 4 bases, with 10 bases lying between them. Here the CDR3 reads CASSLSSASDTQYF. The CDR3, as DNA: TGTGCCAGCAGCTTATCGTCGGCGTCAGATACGCAGTATTTT. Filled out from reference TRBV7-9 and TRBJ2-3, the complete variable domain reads DTGVSQNPRHKITKRGQNVTFRCDPISEHNRLYWYRQTLGQGPEFLTYFQNEAQLEKSRLLSDRFSAERPKGSFSTLEIQRTEQGDSAMYLCASSLSSASDTQYFGPGTRLTVL.